A single T cell receptor (beta chain) is shown here with its context. Its antigen remains unidentified. There are no base qualities to consult, and no much larger clone falls within one base. TCR CDR3 regions were amplified from genomic DNA by multiplex PCR using the deep immunoSEQ assay. For each cell subset, the extracted genomic DNA was distributed evenly across all wells of several immunoSEQ 96-well plates, and each plate served as one replicate. For unsorted PBMC, about 0.3 ug genomic DNA, equal to roughly 32,000 T cell genomes, was loaded into each replicate PCR. Genomic DNA from unsorted PBMC was sequenced over ten immunoSEQ deep assay plates. The purified libraries were quantified using a Qubit 3.0 fluorometer, sized with a Bioanalyzer 2100, and then quantified again using the KAPA Library Quantification kit. Every immunoSEQ 96-well plate was sequenced on a dedicated single-read 150-cycle Illumina NextSeq 550 flow cell. The study's own analysis went as follows. Because only junctional sequences without quality scores were contained in the immunoSEQ output, filtering matching that applied to full-length reads could not be performed. To assign V/J genes and CDR3, sequences were annotated using PyIR, a Python wrapper for IgBLAST v1.9, with IMGT germline references. Reads were filtered out if the reads had weak V/J assignments (E-value above 1e-6), no CDR3, stop codons, out-of-frame junctions, or ambiguous translated residues. V3J clonotypes were defined as sequences sharing an identical inferred V gene, J gene, and CDR3 amino acid sequence. To compute the percentage overlap between repertoires, the number of shared unique clonotypes was divided by the size of the smaller repertoire. Three approaches were used to assess repertoire richness: RTK rarefaction, the Chao1 estimator, and Recon v2.1 estimates of unobserved clonotypes. Not all clones reach the TCRdb copy of this immuneACCESS table, which keeps in-frame sequences only. Checked studies attribute under half of the gap to unresolved V genes and leave the rest unexplained. That table furnishes V, J and clone size, whereas the DNA furnished D and trimming. The table for this sample lists some 480,000 clones; around 79% of them were counted only once. The top ten clones comprise about an eighth of the sample.

This entry belongs to a study of shared clonotypes between healthy human individuals (TCRdb year 2020). General notes on the study: The cohort comprised a couple of women and three men aged 18 to 49 years. Different laboratories and diverse techniques were used to prepare libraries and sequence TCR repertoires, to increase sequencing depth and limit assay-specific biases. To estimate repertoire size and how much clonotype sharing occurs between individuals, the study deeply sequenced the blood TCR repertoires of 5 or 6 healthy adults. Leukapheresis yielded between about 0.85 and 9 billion PBMCs per donor. Summary of the overall study and its limitations: Because the study included only a small number of donors, the genetic and exposure-history diversity represented was limited. Sampling was restricted to blood, and TCR repertoires in tissues likely differ from the TCR repertoires found in blood. Based on pairwise subsampling, the degree of clonotype sharing among donors was expected to be affected by sequencing depth.

Healthy HIV-negative adults with no recently reported acute infections or vaccinations were included as donors. All donors were Caucasian adults living in Nashville, Tennessee, USA. For unsorted samples, 100 million or so PBMCs were counted, and genomic DNA was extracted using the QIAamp DNA Blood Mini kit. After blood collection by leukapheresis, PBMCs were isolated using Ficoll-Histopaque density gradient centrifugation and then cryopreserved in the vapor phase of liquid nitrogen. From its cysteine to its phenylalanine, the CDR3 spans 14 amino acids. Of all the DNA, just the CDR3 is kept, 42 bases in frame from base 1. From the germline V gene, CDR1 is MDHEN and CDR2 is SYDVKM. V is pared back by 5 bases and J by 4 bases, with 12 bases lying between the germline termini.

This sequence originates from a woman in her thirties or forties in good health. Some clones in this sample may be carry-over from other donors' samples. Sequenced input: PBMCs. Rearrangement joined TRBV28 to TRBJ1-5; no D gene can be assigned with confidence. Here the CDR3 is given as CASSTHQVNQPQHF. The nucleotides are TGTGCCAGCAGTACCCACCAGGTGAATCAGCCCCAGCATTTT.